Below are 26 T cell receptor beta chains sequenced from a single sample in a study of glioma-infiltrating T cells. Amplification of TCR alpha and beta CDR3 regions from RNA used iRepertoire nested multiplex PCR. TCRdb redid the calling of the multiplex PCR reads with MiXCR, one entry per CDR3 protein. This repertoire shows under 200,000 distinct CDR3 sequences, about 47% found once; its top ten account for around 4.9%. The material sequenced was glioma tissue, nonneoplastic brain tissue, or PBMCs (not recorded which). Source of these receptors: a human donor with low-grade glioma or glioblastoma, undergoing nonglioma brain surgery, or in good health (not recorded which).

The chain carries TRBV5-1 and TRBJ2-3; D is unclear. V gave up 0 bases and J gave up 4 bases, with 9 bases separating them. The CDR3 covers 14 residues. The germline gives CDR1 SGHRS, CDR2 YFSETQ. In DNA, the CDR3 is TGCGCCAGCAGCTTGGACCAGCCCCCAGATACGCAGTATTTT. It is translated as CASSLDQPPDTQYF.

This clonotype was observed a handful of times. A much larger clone lies one base from this, so it may be a read error. The rearrangement joins TRBV20-1 to TRBJ2-2; D not resolved. CDR3 length equals 13 residues. V dropped 4 bases and J dropped 7 bases, with 13 bases sitting between them. The V gene's germline CDR1 is DFQATT and CDR2 SNEGSKA (reference sequence). The CDR3 region is CSATGPKNGELFF. CDR3 bases: TGCAGTGCTACCGGGCCTAAGAACGGGGAGCTGTTTTTT.

Ten or more counts support this clonotype. V is TRBV10-3 and J is TRBJ1-2; D gene unclear. This CDR3 comprises 11 residues. Germline assignment: CDR1 ENHRY and CDR2 SYGVKD. The germline V and J ends were trimmed by 3 bases and 7 bases, with 6 bases remaining between them. The CDR3 nucleotides are TGTGCCATCAGTGAAAGTGGTGGCTACACCTTC. Amino acids: CAISESGGYTF.

On this clonotype: A junction boundary mismatches the germline segment, possibly from a read error. J is TRBJ2-1 and V is TRBV7-2; TRBD1 matches at 8 bases. The CDR3 loop spans 15 amino acids. Germline CDR1 and CDR2: SGHTA and FQGNSA. For the CDR3, the DNA is TGTGCCAGAAGCTTGCTCGGGACAGGTTTGAATGAGCGGTTCTTC. Protein sequence: CARSLLGTGLNERFF. The complete variable domain, with remaining parts taken from reference TRBV7-2 and TRBJ2-1, reads GAGVSQSPSNKVTEKGKDVELRCDPISGHTALYWYRQSLGQGLEFLIYFQGNSAPDKSGLPSDRFSAERTGGSVSTLTIQRTQQEDSAVYLCARSLLGTGLNERFFGPGTRLTVL.

By share, this clonotype ranks as medium-sized. The V call is TRBV20-1, the J call TRBJ2-3; unclear D gene. There are 13 residues in the CDR3. Germline lookup yields CDR1 DFQATT and CDR2 SNEGSKA (reference sequence). With 6 bases removed from V and 6 bases from J, the gap between germline ends came to 16 bases. As DNA, the CDR3 is TGCAGTGCCTGCCCGTTAGGGTTGGATACGCAGTATTTT. Residues: CSACPLGLDTQYF.

This clonotype was found a few times. The V gene is TRBV7-9, the J gene TRBJ2-7; the D gene is possibly TRBD2 (6 bases). Germline V lookup: CDR1 SEHNR, CDR2 FQNEAQ (reference sequence). This CDR3 region has 14 residues. Trimming removed 5 bases at V and 7 bases at J, with 18 bases between. CDR3 DNA: TGTGCCAGCAGCCTCGGGACTGTCTTTGGGGAGCAGTACTTC. It translates to CASSLGTVFGEQYF.

This clonotype was recorded at least ten times. The chain uses TRBV3-1 and TRBJ2-3; D might be TRBD1 or TRBD2, each matching 5 bases. This CDR3 comprises 14 residues. V was cut by 3 bases and J by 1 base, with 8 bases left in between. Per germline, CDR1 LGHDT and CDR2 YNNKEL (reference sequence). The CDR3: CASSQGPGTDTQYF. CDR3 nucleotide sequence: TGTGCCAGCAGCCAGGGACCCGGCACAGATACGCAGTATTTT.

J is TRBJ2-1 and V is TRBV6-1, with 8 bases lining up with TRBD2. The V gene's germline CDR1 is MNHNS and CDR2 SASEGT. The trim removed 2 bases at V and 9 bases at J, leaving 9 bases unmatched. This CDR3 contains 15 residues. CDR3 in amino acids: CASSESRSGRGEQFF. As DNA, the CDR3 is TGTGCCAGCAGTGAATCCCGGTCCGGGAGGGGTGAGCAGTTCTTC.

V is TRBV28 and J is TRBJ2-1; weak D call: TRBD2 (6 bases). With 5 bases removed from V and 0 bases from J, the gap between germline ends came to 14 bases. CDR1 is MDHEN, CDR2 SYDVKM, per germline. The CDR3 totals 16 residues. CDR3 DNA: TGTGCCAGCAGTCCGACTAGGGGACCCTCCTACAATGAGCAGTTCTTC. Its protein product is CASSPTRGPSYNEQFF.

This clonotype was detected only a few times. This may stem from a read error, because a much larger clone lies one nucleotide away. V and J are TRBV28 and TRBJ1-6; 10 bases match TRBD1. Germline lookup yields CDR1 MDHEN and CDR2 SYDVKM. This CDR3 spans 15 amino acids. The DNA for the CDR3 is TGTGCCAGCAGTCCCTCGGGACAGGGGAATTCACACCTCCACTTT. It encodes CASSPSGQGNSHLHF.

This clonotype was recorded once. An end of the junction differs from the germline gene, which may be a read error. The chain employs TRBV20-1 and TRBJ2-7; D is perhaps TRBD1 (5 bases). CDR1 is DFQATT, CDR2 SNEGSKA, per germline (reference sequence). The CDR3 is made up of 13 amino acids. This CDR3 reads CSARGLDTYEQNF. CDR3 DNA sequence: TGCAGTGCTAGAGGCTTGGACACCTACGAGCAGAACTTC.

Worth noting for this clonotype: A much larger clone lies one base from this, so it may be a read error. The chain is built from TRBV7-2 and TRBJ2-7; 9 positions agree with TRBD1. The tail of the sequence fits TRBJ2-1 better, so the J call may be wrong. Looked up from germline, CDR1 is SGHTA and CDR2 is FQGNSA. The CDR3 extends over 14 amino acids. CDR3 nucleotide sequence: TGTGCCAGCAGCATGGGAGGGACAGGGAAGGAGCAGTTCTTC. Translation gives CASSMGGTGKEQFF.

Details on this clonotype: One end of the junction varies from germline; a read error may be responsible. The chain couples TRBV6-6 to TRBJ2-3; 7 nucleotides align to TRBD2. CDR3 length: 14 amino acids. Germline V lookup: CDR1 MNHNY, CDR2 SVGAGI (reference sequence). The CDR3 loop reads CASSASGRTDTKYF. As DNA, the CDR3 is TGTGCCAGCTCAGCTAGCGGCCGCACAGATACGAAGTATTTT.

This clonotype was seen only once. As the CDR3 is not closed by the conserved phenylalanine or tryptophan, this likely results from a read error. The V call is TRBV19, the J call TRBJ2-1, with 10 bases matching TRBD2. This CDR3 comprises 16 residues. Germline V CDR1 and CDR2: LNHDA, SQIVND (reference sequence). J lost 4 bases, V lost 4 bases, and 7 bases had no gene match. CDR3 amino acids: CASSSIAGGGYNEQFL. CDR3 sequence (DNA): TGTGCCAGTAGTAGCATAGCGGGAGGAGGGTACAATGAGCAGTTCTTA.

The table lists this clonotype with many counts. This rearrangement joins TRBV20-1 to TRBJ2-3; TRBD2 might be the D (6 bases). V lost 5 bases and J 4 bases, leaving 13 bases between the germline ends. Germline assignment: CDR1 DFQATT and CDR2 SNEGSKA (reference sequence). The CDR3 is made up of 13 amino acids. The chain's CDR3 is CSAPGLLSDTQYF. The CDR3 nucleotides are TGCAGTGCTCCGGGACTTCTTTCAGATACGCAGTATTTT.

With respect to this clonotype: Just one base apart from a much larger clone, this may be a read error. This likely comes from a read error, as the CDR3 has no conserved phenylalanine or tryptophan at its end. CDR3 residues: CSVEEQGYGYTL. The CDR3 DNA sequence: TGCAGCGTTGAAGAACAAGGCTATGGCTACACCTTG. The chain has TRBV20-1 and TRBJ1-2; D call uncertain. This CDR3 has 12 residues. In germline, CDR1 is DFQATT, CDR2 SNEGSKA (reference sequence).

This clonotype was found a few times. V usage is TRBV19 and J usage is TRBJ2-5, with a weak D call TRBD2 (5 bases). V lost 6 bases and J lost 5, with 19 bases in between. The germline CDR1 and CDR2 sequences are LNHDA and SQIVND (reference sequence). CDR3 size: 15 residues. In DNA form, the CDR3 reads TGTGCCAGTAGCCTAGTACGACATCGGGATGAGACCCAGTACTTC. This codes for CASSLVRHRDETQYF.

With regard to this clonotype: Mismatch with germline at one junction end may stem from a read error. The chain has TRBV19 and TRBJ1-4; possible D gene TRBD1, 5 bases. The CDR3 has 14 residues. CDR1 LNHDA and CDR2 SQIVND come from the germline V gene (reference sequence). In nucleotides, the CDR3 is TGTGCCAGTAGTACTACGGGACGGGCAGAAAAACGGTTTTTT. It codes for CASSTTGRAEKRFF. The variable domain in full, with the rest retrieved from reference TRBV19 and TRBJ1-4, is DGGITQSPKYLFRKEGQNVTLSCEQNLNHDAMYWYRQDPGQGLRLIYYSQIVNDFQKGDIAEGYSVSREKKESFPLTVTSAQKNPTAFYLCASSTTGRAEKRFFGSGTQLSVL.

This clonotype was picked up one time. The rearrangement uses TRBV2 and TRBJ1-2; possible D gene TRBD1, 6 bases. Trimming pared 8 bases from V and 7 bases from J, leaving 26 bases between. The germline CDR1 and CDR2 sequences are SNHLY and FYNNEI. The CDR3 has 16 amino acids. CDR3 in amino acids: CASQNRLPRGASGYTF. The DNA of the CDR3 is TGTGCCAGCCAGAACAGGCTCCCAAGGGGGGCTAGTGGCTACACCTTC.

The chain links TRBV19 to TRBJ2-1; 13 bases are shared with TRBD2. CDR1 LNHDA and CDR2 SQIVND come from the germline V gene (reference sequence). V shed 8 bases and J 4 bases; nucleotides not matched to a gene: 11. The CDR3 is made up of 17 amino acids. The DNA of the CDR3 is TGTGCCAGTGCACTAGCGGGAGGGTCGAATTCGTACAATGAGCAGTTCTTC. The encoded protein is CASALAGGSNSYNEQFF.

Details on this clonotype: Just one base apart from a much larger clone, this may be a read error. The genes are TRBV28 and TRBJ2-5; no reliable D call. Trimming stripped 6 bases from V and 5 bases from J, with 13 bases between. The CDR3 covers 13 residues. Germline lookup yields CDR1 MDHEN and CDR2 SYDVKM. The CDR3 region has the DNA TGTGCCAGCAGAAACTTACTCGGGGAGACCCAGTACTTC. Protein sequence: CASRNLLGETQYF.

The chain is built from TRBV19 and TRBJ1-5, with TRBD1 matching 8 bases. Unmatched junction bases numbered 11, after V lost 5 bases and J lost 8 bases. From germline, CDR1 is LNHDA and CDR2 SQIVND (reference sequence). The CDR3 contains 15 residues. CDR3 coding DNA: TGTGCCAGTAGTCCCCCAGGGGGCAGGAATGAGCCCCAGCATTTT. This gives the protein CASSPPGGRNEPQHF.

This clonotype is a singleton in its sample. This chain connects TRBV29-1 to TRBJ2-7; 9 nucleotides agree with TRBD2. The CDR3 contains 13 residues. V was clipped by 4 bases and J by 2 bases; unmatched bases: 3. Germline values: CDR1 SQVTM, CDR2 ANQGSEA. DNA of the CDR3: TGCAGCGTTGGTGCGGGAGGGCCCTACGAGCAGTACTTC. Translation gives CSVGAGGPYEQYF.

The rearrangement joins TRBV5-1 to TRBJ2-1; D may be TRBD1 (5 bases). Trimming removed 1 base at V and 5 bases at J, with 7 bases between. This CDR3 has 13 amino acids. The germline V gene encodes CDR1 SGHRS and CDR2 YFSETQ. CDR3 bases: TGCGCCAGCAGCTTGTTGACAGACAATGAGCAGTTCTTC. This translates into CASSLLTDNEQFF. Filled out from reference TRBV5-1 and TRBJ2-1, the complete variable domain reads KAGVTQTPRYLIKTRGQQVTLSCSPISGHRSVSWYQQTPGQGLQFLFEYFSETQRNKGNFPGRFSGRQFSNSRSEMNVSTLELGDSALYLCASSLLTDNEQFFGPGTRLTVL.

As regards this clonotype: With a much larger clone just one base away, this may be a read error. The genes are TRBV7-9 and TRBJ2-1; D is undetermined. This CDR3 has 12 amino acids. From germline, CDR1 is SEHNR and CDR2 FQNEAQ (reference sequence). CDR3 sequence reads: CASRLVSNEQFF. CDR3 coding DNA: TGTGCCAGCAGGTTAGTGAGCAATGAGCAGTTCTTC.

This clonotype came up a few times. The V call is TRBV5-4, the J call TRBJ2-1; 9 bases line up with TRBD2. The germline CDR1 and CDR2 sequences are SGHNT and YYREEE (reference sequence). J lost 5 bases, V lost 2 bases, and 5 bases had no gene match. This CDR3 spans 15 amino acids. The CDR3 reads CASSFSGSLDNEQFF. The DNA for the CDR3 is TGTGCCAGCAGCTTTAGCGGGAGTTTGGACAATGAGCAGTTCTTC.